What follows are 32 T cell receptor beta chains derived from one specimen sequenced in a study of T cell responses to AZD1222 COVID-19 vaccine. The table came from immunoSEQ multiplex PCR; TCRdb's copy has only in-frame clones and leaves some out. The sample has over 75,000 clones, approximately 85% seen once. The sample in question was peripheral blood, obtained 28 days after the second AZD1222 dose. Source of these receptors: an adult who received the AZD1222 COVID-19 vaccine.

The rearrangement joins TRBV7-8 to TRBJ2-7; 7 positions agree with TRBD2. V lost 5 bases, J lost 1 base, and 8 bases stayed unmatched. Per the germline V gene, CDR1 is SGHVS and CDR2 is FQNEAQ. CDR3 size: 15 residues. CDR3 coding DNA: TGTGCCAGCAGCCCATCCGTCGGGGGGTCCTACGAGCAGTACTTC. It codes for CASSPSVGGSYEQYF.

In DNA form, the CDR3 reads TGTGCCAGCAGCTTGGGACCCAGGGGGCGCGAGCAGTACTTC. Protein: CASSLGPRGREQYF. The rearrangement links TRBV5-8 to TRBJ2-7; TRBD1 matches at 8 bases. CDR3 length: 14 residues. Germline V CDR1 and CDR2: SGHTS, YDEGEE. Unmatched junction bases numbered 5, after V lost 0 bases and J lost 6 bases.

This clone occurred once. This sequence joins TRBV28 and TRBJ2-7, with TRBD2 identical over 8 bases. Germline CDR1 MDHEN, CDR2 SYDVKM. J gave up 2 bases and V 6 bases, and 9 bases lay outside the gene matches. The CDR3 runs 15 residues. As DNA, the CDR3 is TGTGCCAGCAGCCCCCTAGCGGGCCGAGCCTACGAGCAGTACTTC. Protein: CASSPLAGRAYEQYF.

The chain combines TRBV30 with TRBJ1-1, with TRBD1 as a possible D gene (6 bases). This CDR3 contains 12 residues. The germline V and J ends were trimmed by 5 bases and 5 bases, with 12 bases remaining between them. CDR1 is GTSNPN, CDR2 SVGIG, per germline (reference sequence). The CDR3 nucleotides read TGTGCCTGGGCCAGGGGACGGACTGAAGCTTTCTTT. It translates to CAWARGRTEAFF. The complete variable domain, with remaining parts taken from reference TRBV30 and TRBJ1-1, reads SQTIHQWPATLVQPVGSPLSLECTVEGTSNPNLYWYRQAAGRGLQLLFYSVGIGQISSEVPQNLSASRPQDRQFILSSKKLLLSDSGFYLCAWARGRTEAFFGQGTRLTVV.

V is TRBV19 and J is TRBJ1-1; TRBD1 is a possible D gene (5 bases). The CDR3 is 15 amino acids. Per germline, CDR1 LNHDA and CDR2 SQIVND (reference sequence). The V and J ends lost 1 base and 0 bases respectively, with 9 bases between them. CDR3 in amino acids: CASSIVGTVNTEAFF. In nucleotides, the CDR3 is TGTGCCAGTAGTATAGTTGGGACGGTGAACACTGAAGCTTTCTTT.

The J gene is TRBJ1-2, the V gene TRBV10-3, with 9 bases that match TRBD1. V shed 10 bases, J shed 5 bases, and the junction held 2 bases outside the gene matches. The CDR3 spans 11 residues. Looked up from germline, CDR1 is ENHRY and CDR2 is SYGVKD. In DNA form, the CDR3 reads TGTGCCACGGGACAGGGATATGGCTACACCTTC. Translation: CATGQGYGYTF.

CDR3 sequence (DNA): TGTGCTAGTGGTTTGAGTCTTTTTAGGCGGGAGGCCCTGTGGGACATTCAGTACTTC. This sequence encodes CASGLSLFRREALWDIQYF. The chain links TRBV12-5 to TRBJ2-4, with 8 bases matching TRBD2. With 2 bases clipped from V and 8 bases from J, the junction kept 20 bases outside the gene matches. The germline V gene encodes CDR1 LGHNT and CDR2 FRNRAP. The length of the CDR3 is 19 residues. The full variable domain, completed using reference TRBV12-5 and TRBJ2-4, is DARVTQTPRHKVTEMGQEVTMRCQPILGHNTVFWYRQTMMQGLELLAYFRNRAPLDDSGMPKDRFSAEMPDATLATLKIQPSEPRDSAVYFCASGLSLFRREALWDIQYFGAGTRLSVL.

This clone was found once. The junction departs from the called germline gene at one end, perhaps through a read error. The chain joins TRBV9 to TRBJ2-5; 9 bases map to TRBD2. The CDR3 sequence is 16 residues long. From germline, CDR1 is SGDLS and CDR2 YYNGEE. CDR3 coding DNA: TGTGCCAGCACCTCAAGTAGTCTAGCGGGAATAGAGGCCCAGTACTTC. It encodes CASTSSSLAGIEAQYF.

CDR3 sequence: CAISELPNTEAFF. The CDR3 DNA sequence: TGTGCCATCAGTGAGTTACCGAACACTGAAGCTTTCTTT. The chain couples TRBV10-3 to TRBJ1-1; no firm D call. Germline CDR1 reads ENHRY; CDR2 reads SYGVKD. Between the trimmed V and J ends, which lost 1 base and 1 base, there was a span of 4 bases. The length of the CDR3 is 13 residues.

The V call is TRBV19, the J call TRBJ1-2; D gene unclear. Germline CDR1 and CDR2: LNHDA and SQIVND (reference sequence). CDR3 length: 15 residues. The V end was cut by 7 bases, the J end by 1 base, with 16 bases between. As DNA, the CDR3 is TGTGCCAGTACCCAACACCGCGGCCGTAACTATGGCTACACCTTC. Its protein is CASTQHRGRNYGYTF.

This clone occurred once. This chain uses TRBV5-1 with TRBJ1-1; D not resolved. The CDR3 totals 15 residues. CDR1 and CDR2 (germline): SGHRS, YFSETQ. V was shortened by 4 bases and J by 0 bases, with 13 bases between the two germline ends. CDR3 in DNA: TGCGCCAGCAGCCCCCGTTTTTCCTTGAACACTGAAGCTTTCTTT. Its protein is CASSPRFSLNTEAFF.

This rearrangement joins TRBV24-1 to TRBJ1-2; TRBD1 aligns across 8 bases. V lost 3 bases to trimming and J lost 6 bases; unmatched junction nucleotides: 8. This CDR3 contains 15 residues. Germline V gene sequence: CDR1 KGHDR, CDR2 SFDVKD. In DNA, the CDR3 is TGTGCCACCAGTGATCCACACAGGGGGAGGGATGGCTACACCTTC. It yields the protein CATSDPHRGRDGYTF.

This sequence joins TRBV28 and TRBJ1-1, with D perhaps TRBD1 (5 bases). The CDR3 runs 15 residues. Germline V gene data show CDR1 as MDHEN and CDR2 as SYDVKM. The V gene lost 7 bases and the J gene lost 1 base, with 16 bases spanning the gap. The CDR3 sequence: CASNRLMTANTEAFF. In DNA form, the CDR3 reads TGTGCCAGCAATCGACTAATGACAGCGAACACTGAAGCTTTCTTT.

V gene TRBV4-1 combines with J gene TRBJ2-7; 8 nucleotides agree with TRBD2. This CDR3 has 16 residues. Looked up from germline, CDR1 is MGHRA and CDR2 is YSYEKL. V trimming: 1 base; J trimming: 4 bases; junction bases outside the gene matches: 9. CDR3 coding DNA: TGCGCCAGCAGCCAAGTTGGTTTAGCGGGGATTTACGAGCAGTACTTC. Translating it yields CASSQVGLAGIYEQYF.

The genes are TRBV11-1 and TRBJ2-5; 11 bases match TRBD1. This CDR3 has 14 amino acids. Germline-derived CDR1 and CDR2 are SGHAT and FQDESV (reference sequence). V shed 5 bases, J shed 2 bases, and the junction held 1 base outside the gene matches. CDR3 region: CASSRDRGQETQYF. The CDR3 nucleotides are TGTGCCAGCAGCCGGGACAGGGGGCAAGAGACCCAGTACTTC.

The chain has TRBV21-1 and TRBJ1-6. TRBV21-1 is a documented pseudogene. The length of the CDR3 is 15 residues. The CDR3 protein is CASSKALRGSTPLHF. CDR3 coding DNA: TGTGCCAGCAGCAAAGCGCTCAGAGGGTCTACACCCCTCCACTTT.

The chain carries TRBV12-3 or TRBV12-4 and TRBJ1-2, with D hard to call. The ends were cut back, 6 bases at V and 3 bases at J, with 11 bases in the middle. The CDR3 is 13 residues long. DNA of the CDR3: TGTGCCAGCAGCTCTTGGATTTACTATGGCTACACCTTC. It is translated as CASSSWIYYGYTF.

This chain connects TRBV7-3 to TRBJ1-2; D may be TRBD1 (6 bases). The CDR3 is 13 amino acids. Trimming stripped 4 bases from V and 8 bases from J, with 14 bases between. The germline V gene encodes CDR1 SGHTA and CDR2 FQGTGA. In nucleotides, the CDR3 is TGTGCCAGCAGCTCCGCGGAAGGGGGAGGCTACACCTTC. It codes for CASSSAEGGGYTF.

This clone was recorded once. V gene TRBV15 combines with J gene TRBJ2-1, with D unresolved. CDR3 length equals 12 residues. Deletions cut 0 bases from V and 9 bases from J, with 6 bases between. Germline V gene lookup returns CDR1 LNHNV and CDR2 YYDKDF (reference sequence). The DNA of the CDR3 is TGTGCCACCAGCAGAGATAGGTTTGAGCAGTTCTTC. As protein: CATSRDRFEQFF.

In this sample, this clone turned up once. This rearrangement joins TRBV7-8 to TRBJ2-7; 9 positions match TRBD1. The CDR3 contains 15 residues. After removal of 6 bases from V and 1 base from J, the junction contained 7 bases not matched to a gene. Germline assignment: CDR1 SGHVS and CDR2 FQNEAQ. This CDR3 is CASSIGQGPSYEQYF. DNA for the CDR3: TGTGCCAGCAGTATAGGACAGGGGCCATCCTACGAGCAGTACTTC.

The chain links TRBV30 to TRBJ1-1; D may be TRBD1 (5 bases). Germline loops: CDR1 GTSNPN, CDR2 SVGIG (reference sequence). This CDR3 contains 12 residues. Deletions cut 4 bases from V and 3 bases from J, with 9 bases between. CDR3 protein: CAWTTVYTEAFF. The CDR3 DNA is TGTGCCTGGACGACAGTTTACACTGAAGCTTTCTTT.

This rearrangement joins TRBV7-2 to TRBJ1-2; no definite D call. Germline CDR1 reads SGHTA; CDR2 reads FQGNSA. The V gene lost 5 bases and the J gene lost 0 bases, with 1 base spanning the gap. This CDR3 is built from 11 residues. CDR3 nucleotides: TGTGCCAGCAGCACTAACTATGGCTACACCTTC. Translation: CASSTNYGYTF.

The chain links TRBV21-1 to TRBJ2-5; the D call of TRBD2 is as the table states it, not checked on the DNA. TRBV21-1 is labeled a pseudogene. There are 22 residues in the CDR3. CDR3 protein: CASSTRDGRGPSSDFLRETQYF. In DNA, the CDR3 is TGTGCCAGCAGCACTCGGGACGGGAGAGGGCCATCTTCAGACTTCCTTCGAGAGACCCAGTACTTC.

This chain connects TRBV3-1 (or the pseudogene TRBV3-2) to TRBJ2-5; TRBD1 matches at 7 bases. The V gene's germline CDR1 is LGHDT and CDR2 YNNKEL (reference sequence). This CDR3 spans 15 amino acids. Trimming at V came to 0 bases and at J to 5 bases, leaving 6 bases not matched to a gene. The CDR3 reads CASSQDEGARETQYF. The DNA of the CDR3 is TGTGCCAGCAGCCAAGATGAGGGGGCGAGGGAGACCCAGTACTTC.

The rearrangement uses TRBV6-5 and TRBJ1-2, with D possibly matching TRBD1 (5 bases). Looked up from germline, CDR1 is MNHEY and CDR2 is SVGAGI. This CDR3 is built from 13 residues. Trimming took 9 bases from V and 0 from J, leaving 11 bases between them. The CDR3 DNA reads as TGTGCCAGTACACGGGGGACTAACTATGGCTACACCTTC. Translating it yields CASTRGTNYGYTF.

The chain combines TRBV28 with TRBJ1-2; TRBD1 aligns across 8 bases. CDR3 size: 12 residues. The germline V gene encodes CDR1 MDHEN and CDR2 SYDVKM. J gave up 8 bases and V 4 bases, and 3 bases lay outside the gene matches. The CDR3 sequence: CASSSQGGGYTF. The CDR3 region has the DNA TGTGCCAGCAGTTCACAGGGGGGAGGCTACACCTTC.

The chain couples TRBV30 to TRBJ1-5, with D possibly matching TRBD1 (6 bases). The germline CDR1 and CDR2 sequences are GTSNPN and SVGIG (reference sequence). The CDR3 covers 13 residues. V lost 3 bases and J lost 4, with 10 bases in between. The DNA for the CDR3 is TGTGCCTGGAGCGGGACAAATAATCAGCCCCAGCATTTT. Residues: CAWSGTNNQPQHF.

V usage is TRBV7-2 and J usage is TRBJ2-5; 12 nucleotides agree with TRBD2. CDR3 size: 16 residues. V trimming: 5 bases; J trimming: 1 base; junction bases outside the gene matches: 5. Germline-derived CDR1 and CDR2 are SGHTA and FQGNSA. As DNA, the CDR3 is TGTGCCAGCAGCCAGACTAGCGGGAGCCCCCAAGAGACCCAGTACTTC. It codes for CASSQTSGSPQETQYF.

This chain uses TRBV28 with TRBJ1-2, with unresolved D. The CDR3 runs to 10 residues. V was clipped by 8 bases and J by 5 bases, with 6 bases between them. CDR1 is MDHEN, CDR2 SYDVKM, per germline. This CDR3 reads CASWDYGYTF. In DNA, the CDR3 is TGTGCCAGCTGGGATTATGGCTACACCTTC.

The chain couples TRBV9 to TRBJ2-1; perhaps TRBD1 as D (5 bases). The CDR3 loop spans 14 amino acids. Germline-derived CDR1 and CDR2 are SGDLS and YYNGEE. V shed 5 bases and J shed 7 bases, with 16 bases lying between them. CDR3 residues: CASRADSPPNEQFF. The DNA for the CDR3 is TGTGCCAGCAGGGCAGACAGTCCTCCTAATGAGCAGTTCTTC.

The CDR3 nucleotides read TGTGCCAGCAGTTTAGGGACAGGGGACTTTAGGAATCAGCCCCAGCATTTT. Its translation: CASSLGTGDFRNQPQHF. The V gene is TRBV28, the J gene TRBJ1-5; 10 nucleotides line up with TRBD1. V trimming: 2 bases; J trimming: 4 bases; junction bases outside the gene matches: 8. Germline V gene data show CDR1 as MDHEN and CDR2 as SYDVKM. The CDR3 is made up of 17 amino acids. The entire variable domain, with the rest obtained from reference TRBV28 and TRBJ1-5, is as follows: DVKVTQSSRYLVKRTGEKVFLECVQDMDHENMFWYRQDPGLGLRLIYFSYDVKMKEKGDIPEGYSVSREKKERFSLILESASTNQTSMYLCASSLGTGDFRNQPQHFGDGTRLSIL.

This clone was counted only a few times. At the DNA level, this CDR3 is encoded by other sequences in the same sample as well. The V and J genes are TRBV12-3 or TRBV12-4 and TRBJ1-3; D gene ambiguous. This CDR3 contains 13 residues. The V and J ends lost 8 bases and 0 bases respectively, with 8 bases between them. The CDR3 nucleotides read TGTGCCAGCGGCACTGGCTCTGGAAACACCATATATTTT. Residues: CASGTGSGNTIYF.